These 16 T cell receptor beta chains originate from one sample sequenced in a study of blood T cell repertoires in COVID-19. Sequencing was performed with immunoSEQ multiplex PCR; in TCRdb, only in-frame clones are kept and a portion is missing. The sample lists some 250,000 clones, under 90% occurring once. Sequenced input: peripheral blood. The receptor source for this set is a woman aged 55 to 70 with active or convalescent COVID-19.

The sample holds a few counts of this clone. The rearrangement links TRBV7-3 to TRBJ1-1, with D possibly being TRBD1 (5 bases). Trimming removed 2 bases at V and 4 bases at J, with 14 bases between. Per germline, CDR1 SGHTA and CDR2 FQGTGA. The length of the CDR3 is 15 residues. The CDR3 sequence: CASSLYAGRSTEAFF. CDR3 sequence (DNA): TGTGCCAGCAGCTTATATGCAGGGCGGTCCACTGAAGCTTTCTTT.

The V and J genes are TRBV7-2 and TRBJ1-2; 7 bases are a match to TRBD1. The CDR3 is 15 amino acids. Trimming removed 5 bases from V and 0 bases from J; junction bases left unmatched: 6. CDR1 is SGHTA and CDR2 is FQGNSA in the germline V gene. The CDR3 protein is CASSPTGQANYGYTF. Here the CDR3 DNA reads TGTGCCAGCAGCCCCACCGGACAGGCTAACTATGGCTACACCTTC.

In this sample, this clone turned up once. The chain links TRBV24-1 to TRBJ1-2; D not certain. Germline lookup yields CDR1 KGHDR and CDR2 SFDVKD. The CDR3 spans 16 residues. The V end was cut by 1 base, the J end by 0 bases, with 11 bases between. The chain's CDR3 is CATSDFRVSANYGYTF. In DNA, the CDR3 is TGTGCCACCAGTGATTTCCGGGTTTCAGCTAACTATGGCTACACCTTC.

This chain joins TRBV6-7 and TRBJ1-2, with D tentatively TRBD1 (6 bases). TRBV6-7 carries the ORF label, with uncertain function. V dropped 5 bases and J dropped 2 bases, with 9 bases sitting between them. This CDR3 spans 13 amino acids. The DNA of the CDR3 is TGTGCCAGCAGTCCGGACAGAAACTATGGCTACACCTTC. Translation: CASSPDRNYGYTF.

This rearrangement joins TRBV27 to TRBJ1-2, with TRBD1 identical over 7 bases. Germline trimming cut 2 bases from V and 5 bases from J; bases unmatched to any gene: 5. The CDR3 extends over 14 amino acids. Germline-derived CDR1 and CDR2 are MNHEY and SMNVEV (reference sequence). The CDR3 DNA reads TGTGCCAGCAGTTTAGGAACGGGACAGTATGGCTACACCTTC. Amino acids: CASSLGTGQYGYTF.

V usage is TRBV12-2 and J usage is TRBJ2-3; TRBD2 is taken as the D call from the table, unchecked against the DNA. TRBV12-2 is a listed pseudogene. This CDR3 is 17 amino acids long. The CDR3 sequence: CASRLGGLALDTDTQYF. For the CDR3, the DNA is TGTGCAAGTCGCTTAGGAGGACTAGCCTTAGACACAGATACGCAGTATTTT.

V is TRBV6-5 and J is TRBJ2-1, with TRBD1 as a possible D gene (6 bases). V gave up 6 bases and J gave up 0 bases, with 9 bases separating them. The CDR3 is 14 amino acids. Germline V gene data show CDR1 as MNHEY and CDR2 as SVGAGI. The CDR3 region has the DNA TGTGCCAGCAGCCCCAGGGGCTCCTACAATGAGCAGTTCTTC. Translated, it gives CASSPRGSYNEQFF.

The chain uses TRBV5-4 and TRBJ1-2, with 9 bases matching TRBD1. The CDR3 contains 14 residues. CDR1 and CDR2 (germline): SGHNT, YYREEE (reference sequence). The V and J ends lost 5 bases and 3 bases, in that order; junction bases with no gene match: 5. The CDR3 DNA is TGTGCCAGCAGATCGAGGGACAGGGACTATGGCTACACCTTC. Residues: CASRSRDRDYGYTF.

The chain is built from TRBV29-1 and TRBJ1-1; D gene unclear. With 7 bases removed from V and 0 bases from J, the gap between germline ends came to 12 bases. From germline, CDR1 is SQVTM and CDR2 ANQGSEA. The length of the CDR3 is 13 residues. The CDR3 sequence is CSARQAMNTEAFF. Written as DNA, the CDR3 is TGCAGCGCCCGTCAGGCTATGAACACTGAAGCTTTCTTT.

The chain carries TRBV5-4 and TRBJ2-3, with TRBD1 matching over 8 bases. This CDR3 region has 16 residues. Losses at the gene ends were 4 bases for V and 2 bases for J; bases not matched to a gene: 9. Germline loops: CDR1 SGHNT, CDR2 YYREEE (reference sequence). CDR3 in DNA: TGTGCCAGCAGCGGGGGAGGACAGGGTCCCACAGATACGCAGTATTTT. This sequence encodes CASSGGGQGPTDTQYF. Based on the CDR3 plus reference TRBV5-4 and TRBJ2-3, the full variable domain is ETGVTQSPTHLIKTRGQQVTLRCSSQSGHNTVSWYQQALGQGPQFIFQYYREEENGRGNFPPRFSGLQFPNYSSELNVNALELDDSALYLCASSGGGQGPTDTQYFGPGTRLTVL.

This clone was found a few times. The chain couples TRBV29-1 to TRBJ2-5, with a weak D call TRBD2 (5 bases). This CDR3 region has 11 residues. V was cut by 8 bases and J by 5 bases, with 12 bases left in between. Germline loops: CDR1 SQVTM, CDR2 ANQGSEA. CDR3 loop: CSPSRGETQYF. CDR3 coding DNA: TGCAGCCCCAGCCGAGGGGAGACCCAGTACTTC.

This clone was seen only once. The CDR3 is CASSYYTSGGAGEQFF. CDR3 in DNA: TGTGCCAGCAGTTACTATACTAGCGGGGGGGCCGGTGAGCAGTTCTTC. This chain connects TRBV6-5 to TRBJ2-1; 13 bases align to TRBD2. The CDR3 consists of 16 residues. The germline gives CDR1 MNHEY, CDR2 SVGAGI. Losses at the gene ends were 1 base for V and 9 bases for J; bases not matched to a gene: 6.

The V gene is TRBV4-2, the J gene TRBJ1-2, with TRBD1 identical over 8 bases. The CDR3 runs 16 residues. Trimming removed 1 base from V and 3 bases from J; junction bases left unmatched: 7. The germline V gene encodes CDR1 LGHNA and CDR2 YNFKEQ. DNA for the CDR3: TGTGCCAGCAGCCAAGGAACAGGGGGGAGTTACTATGGCTACACCTTC. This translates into CASSQGTGGSYYGYTF.

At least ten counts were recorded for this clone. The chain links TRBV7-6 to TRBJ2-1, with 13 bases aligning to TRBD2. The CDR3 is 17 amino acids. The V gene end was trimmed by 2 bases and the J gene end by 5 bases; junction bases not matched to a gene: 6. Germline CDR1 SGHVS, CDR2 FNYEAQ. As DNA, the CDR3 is TGTGCCAGCAGCTTACACACTAGCGGGGGGGGTCACAATGAGCAGTTCTTC. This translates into CASSLHTSGGGHNEQFF. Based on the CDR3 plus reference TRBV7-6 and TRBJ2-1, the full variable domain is GAGVSQSPRYKVTKRGQDVALRCDPISGHVSLYWYRQALGQGPEFLTYFNYEAQQDKSGLPNDRFSAERPEGSISTLTIQRTEQRDSAMYRCASSLHTSGGGHNEQFFGPGTRLTVL.

CDR3 DNA sequence: TGTGCCACCAGCAGAGATCTTCGGGGGAGCACTGAAGCTTTCTTT. This encodes CATSRDLRGSTEAFF. This chain connects TRBV15 to TRBJ1-1; perhaps TRBD1 as D (5 bases). This CDR3 is built from 15 residues. Germline V gene sequence: CDR1 LNHNV, CDR2 YYDKDF (reference sequence). Trimming shortened V by 0 bases and J by 4 bases, and 12 bases separated the two germline ends.

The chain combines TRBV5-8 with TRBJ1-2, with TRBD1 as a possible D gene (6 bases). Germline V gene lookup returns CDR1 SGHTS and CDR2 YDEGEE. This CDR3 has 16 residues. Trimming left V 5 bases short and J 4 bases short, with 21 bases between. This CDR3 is CASSLPQGSYSYGYTF. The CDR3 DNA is TGTGCCAGCAGTTTACCACAGGGCTCCTATTCCTATGGCTACACCTTC.